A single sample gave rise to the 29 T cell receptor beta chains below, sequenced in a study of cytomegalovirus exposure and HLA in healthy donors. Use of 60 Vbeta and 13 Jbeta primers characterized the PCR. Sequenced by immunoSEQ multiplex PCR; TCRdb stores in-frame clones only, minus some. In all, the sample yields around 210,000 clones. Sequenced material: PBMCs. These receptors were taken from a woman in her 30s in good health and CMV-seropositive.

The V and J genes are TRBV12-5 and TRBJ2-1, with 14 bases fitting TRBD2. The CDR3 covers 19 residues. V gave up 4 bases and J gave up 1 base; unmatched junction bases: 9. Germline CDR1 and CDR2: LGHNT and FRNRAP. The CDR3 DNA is TGTGCTAGTGGTTCCCAGACTAGCGGGGGGGCGGCATCCTACAATGAGCAGTTCTTC. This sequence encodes CASGSQTSGGAASYNEQFF.

CDR3 sequence: CASSLVVGPIQPQHF. The CDR3 DNA is TGTGCCAGCAGCTTAGTAGTCGGTCCAATTCAGCCCCAGCATTTT. The gene calls are TRBV7-6 and TRBJ1-5; no firm D call. Trimming took off 1 base at V and 6 bases at J, with 13 bases between the two ends. Per the germline V gene, CDR1 is SGHVS and CDR2 is FNYEAQ. The CDR3 covers 15 residues.

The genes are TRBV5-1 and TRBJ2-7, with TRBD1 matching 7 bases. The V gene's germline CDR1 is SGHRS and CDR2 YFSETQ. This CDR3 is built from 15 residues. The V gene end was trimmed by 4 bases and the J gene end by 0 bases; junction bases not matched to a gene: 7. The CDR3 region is CASSTNRDSSYEQYF. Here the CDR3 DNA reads TGCGCCAGCAGCACAAACCGGGACAGCTCCTACGAGCAGTACTTC.

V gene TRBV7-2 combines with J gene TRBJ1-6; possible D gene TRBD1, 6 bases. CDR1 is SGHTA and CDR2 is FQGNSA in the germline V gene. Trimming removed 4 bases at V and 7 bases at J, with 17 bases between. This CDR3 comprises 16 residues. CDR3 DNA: TGTGCCAGCAGCTCAAACTCAGGGGTTTGGAATTCACCCCTCCACTTT. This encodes CASSSNSGVWNSPLHF.

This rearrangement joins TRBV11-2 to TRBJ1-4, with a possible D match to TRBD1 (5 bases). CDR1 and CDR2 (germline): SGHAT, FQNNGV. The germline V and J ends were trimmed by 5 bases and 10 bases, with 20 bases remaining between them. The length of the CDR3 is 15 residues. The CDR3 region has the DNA TGTGCCAGCAGCCCTCCCAGTGGTCCCCAGGGAAAACTGTTTTTT. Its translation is CASSPPSGPQGKLFF.

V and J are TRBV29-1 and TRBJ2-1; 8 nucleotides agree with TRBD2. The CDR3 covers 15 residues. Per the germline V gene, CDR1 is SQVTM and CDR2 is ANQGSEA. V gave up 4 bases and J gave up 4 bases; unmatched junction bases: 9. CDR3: CSVGTLGTRYNEQFF. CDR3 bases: TGCAGCGTTGGCACCCTGGGGACTAGGTACAATGAGCAGTTCTTC.

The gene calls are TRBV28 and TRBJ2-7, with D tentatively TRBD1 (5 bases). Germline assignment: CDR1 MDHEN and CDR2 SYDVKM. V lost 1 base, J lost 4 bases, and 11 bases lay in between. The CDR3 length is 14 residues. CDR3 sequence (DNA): TGTGCCAGCAGTTTATTAGGGGTAGCATACGAGCAGTACTTC. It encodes CASSLLGVAYEQYF.

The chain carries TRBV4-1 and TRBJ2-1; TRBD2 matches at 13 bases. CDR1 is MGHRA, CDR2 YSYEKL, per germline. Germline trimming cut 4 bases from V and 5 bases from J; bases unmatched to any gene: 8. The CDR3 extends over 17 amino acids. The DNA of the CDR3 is TGCGCCAGCAGCCGTGAGGGGGGACTAGCGGGGAACAATGAGCAGTTCTTC. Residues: CASSREGGLAGNNEQFF.

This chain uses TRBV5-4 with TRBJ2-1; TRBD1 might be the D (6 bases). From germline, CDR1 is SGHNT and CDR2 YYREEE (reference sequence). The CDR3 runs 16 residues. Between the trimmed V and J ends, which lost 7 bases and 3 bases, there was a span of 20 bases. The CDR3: CASRRPGQRNYNEQFF. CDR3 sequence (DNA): TGTGCCAGCCGACGCCCCGGACAGCGGAACTACAATGAGCAGTTCTTC. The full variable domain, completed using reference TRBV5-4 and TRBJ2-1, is ETGVTQSPTHLIKTRGQQVTLRCSSQSGHNTVSWYQQALGQGPQFIFQYYREEENGRGNFPPRFSGLQFPNYSSELNVNALELDDSALYLCASRRPGQRNYNEQFFGPGTRLTVL.

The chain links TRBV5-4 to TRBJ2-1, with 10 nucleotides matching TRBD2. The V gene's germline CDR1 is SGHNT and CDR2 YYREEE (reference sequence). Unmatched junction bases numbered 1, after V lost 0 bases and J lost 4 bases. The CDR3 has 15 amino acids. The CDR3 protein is CASSLGAGGYNEQFF. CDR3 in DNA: TGTGCCAGCAGCTTGGGAGCGGGAGGGTACAATGAGCAGTTCTTC. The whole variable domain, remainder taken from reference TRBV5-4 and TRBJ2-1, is ETGVTQSPTHLIKTRGQQVTLRCSSQSGHNTVSWYQQALGQGPQFIFQYYREEENGRGNFPPRFSGLQFPNYSSELNVNALELDDSALYLCASSLGAGGYNEQFFGPGTRLTVL.

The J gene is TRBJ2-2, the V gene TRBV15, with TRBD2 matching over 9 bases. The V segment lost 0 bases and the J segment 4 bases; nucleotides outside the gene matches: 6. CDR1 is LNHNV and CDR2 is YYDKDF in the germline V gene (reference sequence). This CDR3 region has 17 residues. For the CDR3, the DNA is TGTGCCACCAGCAGAGATCGTACTAGCGGGCGCACCGGGGAGCTGTTTTTT. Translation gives CATSRDRTSGRTGELFF.

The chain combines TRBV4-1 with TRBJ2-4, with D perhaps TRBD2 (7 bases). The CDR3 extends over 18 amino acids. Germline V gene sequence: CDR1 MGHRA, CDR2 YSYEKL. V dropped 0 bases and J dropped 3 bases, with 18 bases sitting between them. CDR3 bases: TGCGCCAGCAGCCAAGATCGCCTTGGGAGGGGGGGCAAAAACATTCAGTACTTC. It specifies CASSQDRLGRGGKNIQYF.

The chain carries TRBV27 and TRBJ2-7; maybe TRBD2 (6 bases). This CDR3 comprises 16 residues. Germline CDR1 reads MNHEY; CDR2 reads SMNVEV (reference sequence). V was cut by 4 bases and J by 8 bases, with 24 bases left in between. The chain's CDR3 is CASSSGGLGFSAQQYF. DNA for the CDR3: TGTGCCAGCAGTTCCGGGGGACTTGGATTTTCGGCACAGCAGTACTTC.

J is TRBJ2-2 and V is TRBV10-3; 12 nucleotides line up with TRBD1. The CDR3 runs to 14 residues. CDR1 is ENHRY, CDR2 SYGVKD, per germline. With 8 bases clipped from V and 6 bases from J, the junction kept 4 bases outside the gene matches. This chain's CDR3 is CAIGTGGEAGELFF. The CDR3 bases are TGTGCCATCGGGACAGGGGGCGAGGCCGGGGAGCTGTTTTTT.

The CDR3 coding sequence is TGTGCCAGCAGCTTAGAGGGGGGGGGCGAGCAGTACTTC. This translates into CASSLEGGGEQYF. V gene TRBV7-7 combines with J gene TRBJ2-7; D might be TRBD2 (7 bases). Trimming took off 1 base at V and 6 bases at J, with 10 bases between the two ends. Germline V gene data show CDR1 as SSHAT and CDR2 as FNYEAQ (reference sequence). CDR3 size: 13 residues.

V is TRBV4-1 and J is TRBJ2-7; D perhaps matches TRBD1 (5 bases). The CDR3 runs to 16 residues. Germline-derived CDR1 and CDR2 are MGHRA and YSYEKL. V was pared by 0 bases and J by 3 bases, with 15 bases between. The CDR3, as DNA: TGCGCCAGCAGCCAAGAGGGTGGACACACCAACTACGAGCAGTACTTC. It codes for CASSQEGGHTNYEQYF.

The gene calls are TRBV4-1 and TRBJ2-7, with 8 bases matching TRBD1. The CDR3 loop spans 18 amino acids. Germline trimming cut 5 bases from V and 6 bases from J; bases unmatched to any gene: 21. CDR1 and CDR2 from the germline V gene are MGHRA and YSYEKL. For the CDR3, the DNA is TGCGCCAGCAGCAGTCTCCATTCCGTGGACAGGGAAAAGGCCGAGCAGTACTTC. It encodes CASSSLHSVDREKAEQYF.

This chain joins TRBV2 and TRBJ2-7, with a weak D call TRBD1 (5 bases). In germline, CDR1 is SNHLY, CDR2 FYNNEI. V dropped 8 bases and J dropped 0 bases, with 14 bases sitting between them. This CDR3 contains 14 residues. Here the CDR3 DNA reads TGTGCCAGCCAATCAGGGTCAGGCTCCTACGAGCAGTACTTC. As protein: CASQSGSGSYEQYF.

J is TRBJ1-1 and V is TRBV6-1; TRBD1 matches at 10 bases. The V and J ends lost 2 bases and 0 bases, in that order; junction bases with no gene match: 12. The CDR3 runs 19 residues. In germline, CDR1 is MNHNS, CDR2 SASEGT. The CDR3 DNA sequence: TGTGCCAGCAGTGAAAATATGGGGACAGGGGCGAGGTTGAACACTGAAGCTTTCTTT. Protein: CASSENMGTGARLNTEAFF.

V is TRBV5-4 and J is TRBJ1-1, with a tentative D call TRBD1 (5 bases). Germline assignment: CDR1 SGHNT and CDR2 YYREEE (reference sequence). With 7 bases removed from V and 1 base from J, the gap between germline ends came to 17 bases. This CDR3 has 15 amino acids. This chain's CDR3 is CASSNAGRSNTEAFF. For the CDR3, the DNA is TGTGCCAGCTCCAATGCGGGGCGTTCGAACACTGAAGCTTTCTTT.

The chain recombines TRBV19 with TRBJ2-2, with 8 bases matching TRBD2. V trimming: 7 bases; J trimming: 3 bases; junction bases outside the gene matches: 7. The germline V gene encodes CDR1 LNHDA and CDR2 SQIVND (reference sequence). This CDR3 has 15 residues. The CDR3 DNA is TGTGCCAGTATCTCGGGGGGGGGCTACACCGGGGAGCTGTTTTTT. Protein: CASISGGGYTGELFF.

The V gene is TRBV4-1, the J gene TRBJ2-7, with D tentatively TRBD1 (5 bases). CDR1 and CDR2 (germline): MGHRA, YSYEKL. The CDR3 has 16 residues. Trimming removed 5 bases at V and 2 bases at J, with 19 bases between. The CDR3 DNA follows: TGCGCCAGCAGCTCCCTCCCTCGACAGAACCCCTACGAGCAGTACTTC. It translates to CASSSLPRQNPYEQYF.

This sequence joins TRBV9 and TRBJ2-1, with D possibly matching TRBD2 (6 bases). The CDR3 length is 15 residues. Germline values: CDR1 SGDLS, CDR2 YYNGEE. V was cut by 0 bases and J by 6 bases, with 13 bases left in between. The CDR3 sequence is CASSVGLDSVNEQFF. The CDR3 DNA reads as TGTGCCAGCAGCGTAGGACTAGACTCCGTCAATGAGCAGTTCTTC.

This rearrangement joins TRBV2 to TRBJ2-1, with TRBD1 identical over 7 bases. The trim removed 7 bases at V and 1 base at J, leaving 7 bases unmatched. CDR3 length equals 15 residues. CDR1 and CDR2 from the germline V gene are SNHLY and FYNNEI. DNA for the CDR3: TGTGCCAGCACCCGGGGCAGGGGGTCCTACAATGAGCAGTTCTTC. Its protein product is CASTRGRGSYNEQFF.

The CDR3 region is CASSLVVQLAGGHNEQFF. The CDR3 DNA reads as TGCGCCAGCAGCTTGGTTGTTCAACTAGCGGGAGGACACAATGAGCAGTTCTTC. The chain combines TRBV5-1 with TRBJ2-1, with 12 nucleotides matching TRBD2. Losses at the gene ends were 0 bases for V and 5 bases for J; bases not matched to a gene: 9. CDR1 is SGHRS and CDR2 is YFSETQ in the germline V gene. The CDR3 contains 18 residues.

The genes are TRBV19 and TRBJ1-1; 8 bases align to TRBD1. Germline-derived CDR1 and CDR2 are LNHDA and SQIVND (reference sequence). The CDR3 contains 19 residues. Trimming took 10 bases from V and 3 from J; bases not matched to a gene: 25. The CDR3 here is CATRRWEDRDVLRYTEAFF. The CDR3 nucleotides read TGTGCCACCCGTAGATGGGAGGACAGGGATGTATTAAGGTACACTGAAGCTTTCTTT. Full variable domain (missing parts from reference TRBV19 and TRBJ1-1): DGGITQSPKYLFRKEGQNVTLSCEQNLNHDAMYWYRQDPGQGLRLIYYSQIVNDFQKGDIAEGYSVSREKKESFPLTVTSAQKNPTAFYLCATRRWEDRDVLRYTEAFFGQGTRLTVV.

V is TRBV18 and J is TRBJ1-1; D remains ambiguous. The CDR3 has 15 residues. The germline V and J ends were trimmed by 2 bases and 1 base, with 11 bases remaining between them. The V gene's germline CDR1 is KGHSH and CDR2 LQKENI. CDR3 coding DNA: TGTGCCAGCTCACCAAAAATAGGAGGGAACACTGAAGCTTTCTTT. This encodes CASSPKIGGNTEAFF.

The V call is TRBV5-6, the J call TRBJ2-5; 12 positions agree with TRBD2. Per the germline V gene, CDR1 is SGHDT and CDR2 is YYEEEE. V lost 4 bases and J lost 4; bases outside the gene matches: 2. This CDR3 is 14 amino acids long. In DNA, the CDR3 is TGTGCCAGCAGCGAACTAGCGGGAGGAGAGACCCAGTACTTC. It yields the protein CASSELAGGETQYF. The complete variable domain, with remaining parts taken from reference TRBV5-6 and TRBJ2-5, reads DAGVTQSPTHLIKTRGQQVTLRCSPKSGHDTVSWYQQALGQGPQFIFQYYEEEERQRGNFPDRFSGHQFPNYSSELNVNALLLGDSALYLCASSELAGGETQYFGPGTRLLVL.

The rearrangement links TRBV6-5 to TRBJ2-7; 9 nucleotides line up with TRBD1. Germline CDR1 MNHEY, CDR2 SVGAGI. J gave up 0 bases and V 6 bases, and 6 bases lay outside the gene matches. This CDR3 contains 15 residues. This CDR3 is CASSSGTGPSYEQYF. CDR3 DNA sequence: TGTGCCAGCAGCTCCGGGACAGGGCCCTCCTACGAGCAGTACTTC.